This T cell receptor beta chain was profiled in a study of blood T cell repertoires in COVID-19. This CDR3 is built from 16 residues. Germline V gene data show CDR1 as MDHEN and CDR2 as SYDVKM. Trimming at V came to 2 bases and at J to 5 bases, leaving 7 bases not matched to a gene. The data were produced by immunoSEQ multiplex PCR, yet TCRdb's version contains in-frame clones alone and is incomplete. The sample comprises 200,000 to 300,000 clones, about 89% of which are singletons, and about 2.7% rests with the top ten. The specimen was PBMCs or T cells enriched from blood (not recorded which). The genes are TRBV28 and TRBJ2-2; 8 bases fit TRBD2. The TCR comes from a woman aged 18-29 years who had recovered from COVID-19. CDR3 amino acids: CASSLPSGSETGELFF. CDR3 coding DNA: TGTGCCAGCAGTTTACCAAGCGGGAGTGAGACCGGGGAGCTGTTTTTT.